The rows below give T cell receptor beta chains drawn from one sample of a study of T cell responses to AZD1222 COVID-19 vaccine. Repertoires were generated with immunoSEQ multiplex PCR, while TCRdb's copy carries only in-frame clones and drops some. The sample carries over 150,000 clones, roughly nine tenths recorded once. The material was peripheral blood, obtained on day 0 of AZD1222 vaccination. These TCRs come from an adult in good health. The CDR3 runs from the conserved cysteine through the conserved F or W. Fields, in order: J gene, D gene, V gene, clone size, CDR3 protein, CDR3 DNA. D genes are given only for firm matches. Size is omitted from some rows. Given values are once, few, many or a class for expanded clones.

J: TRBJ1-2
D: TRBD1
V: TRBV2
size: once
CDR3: CASTAATGTGGGYYGYTF
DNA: TGTGCCAGCACCGCGGCCACAGGGACAGGGGGGGGTTACTATGGCTACACCTTC

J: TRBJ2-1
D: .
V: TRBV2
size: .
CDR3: CASMGLGVEQFF
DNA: TGTGCCAGCATGGGATTGGGCGTTGAGCAGTTCTTC

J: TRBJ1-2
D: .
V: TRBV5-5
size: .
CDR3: CASSPRGGSDGYTF
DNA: TGTGCCAGCAGCCCCCGGGGCGGTAGTGACGGCTACACCTTC

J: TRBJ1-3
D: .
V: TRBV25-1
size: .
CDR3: CASSEYYGSPYSGNTIYF
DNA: TGTGCCAGCAGTGAATACTACGGCAGCCCTTACTCTGGAAACACCATATATTTT

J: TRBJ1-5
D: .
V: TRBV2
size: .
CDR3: CASTNPLQPQHF
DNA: TGTGCCAGCACCAACCCCCTACAGCCCCAGCATTTT

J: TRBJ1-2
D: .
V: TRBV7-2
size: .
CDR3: CASSSGTRNGYTF
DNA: TGTGCCAGCAGCTCCGGGACACGAAATGGCTACACCTTC

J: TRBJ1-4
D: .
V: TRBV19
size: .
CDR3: CASSIDPTESALNEKLFF
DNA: TGTGCCAGTAGTATAGACCCGACAGAGTCGGCCCTTAATGAAAAACTGTTTTTT

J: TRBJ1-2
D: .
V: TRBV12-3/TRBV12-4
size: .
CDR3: CASSLYRQYYTF
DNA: TGTGCCAGCAGTTTGTACCGGCAGTACTACACCTTC

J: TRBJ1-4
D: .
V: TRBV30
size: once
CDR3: CAWSGTSNEKLFF
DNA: TGTGCCTGGAGCGGGACTTCTAATGAAAAACTGTTTTTT

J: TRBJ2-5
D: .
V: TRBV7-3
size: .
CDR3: CASSVGTGRLQETQYF
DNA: TGTGCCAGCAGCGTGGGAACAGGCAGATTACAAGAGACCCAGTACTTC

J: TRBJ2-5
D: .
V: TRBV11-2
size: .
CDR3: CASSLGRGGIETQYF
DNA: TGTGCCAGCAGCTTAGGCCGCGGAGGAATAGAGACCCAGTACTTC

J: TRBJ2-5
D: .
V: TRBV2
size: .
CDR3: CASSERETQYF
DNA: TGTGCCAGCAGTGAGAGGGAGACCCAGTACTTC

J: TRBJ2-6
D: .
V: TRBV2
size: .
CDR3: CASRAVRSGANVLTF
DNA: TGTGCCAGCAGAGCCGTCCGTTCTGGGGCCAACGTCCTGACTTTC